The T cell receptor beta chain described here comes from a study of T cells after yellow fever vaccination. Via MiXCR, TCRdb re-called the 5' RACE reads, giving one row per CDR3 protein. This table holds about 63,000 distinct CDR3 sequences, 6.5% to 9% found once. Germline V lookup: CDR1 SNHLY, CDR2 FYNNEI. This CDR3 is 15 amino acids long. With 6 bases clipped from V and 2 bases from J, the junction kept 9 bases outside the gene matches. This clonotype was detected ten times or more. The clonotype comes from a man aged 30 to 45 who received the YFV17D yellow fever vaccine. Sequences were derived from CD8+ T cells sorted from PBMCs, sampled 15 days after the yellow fever booster vaccination. The chain links TRBV2 to TRBJ2-7, with 8 nucleotides matching TRBD2. CDR3 in amino acids: CASRYPGREAYEQYF. The CDR3, as DNA: TGTGCCAGCAGGTACCCAGGGCGGGAGGCCTACGAGCAGTACTTC.